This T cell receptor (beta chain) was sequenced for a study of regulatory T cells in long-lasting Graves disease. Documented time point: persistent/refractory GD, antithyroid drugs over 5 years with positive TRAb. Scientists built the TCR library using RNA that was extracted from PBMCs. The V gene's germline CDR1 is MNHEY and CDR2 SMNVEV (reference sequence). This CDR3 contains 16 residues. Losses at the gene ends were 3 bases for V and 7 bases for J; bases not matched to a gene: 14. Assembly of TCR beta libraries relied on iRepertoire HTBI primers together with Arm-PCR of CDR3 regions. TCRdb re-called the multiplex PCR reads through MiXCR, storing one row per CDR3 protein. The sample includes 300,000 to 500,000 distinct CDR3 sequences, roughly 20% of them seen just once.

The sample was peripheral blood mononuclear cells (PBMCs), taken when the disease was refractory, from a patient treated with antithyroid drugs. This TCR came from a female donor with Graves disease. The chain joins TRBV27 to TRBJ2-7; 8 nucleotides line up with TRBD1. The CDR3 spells CASSLLTGTGTGEQYF. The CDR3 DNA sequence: TGTGCCAGCAGTTTGCTGACCGGGACAGGCACTGGTGAGCAGTACTTC.